Each of the 8 T cell receptor beta chains below was sequenced from the same sample in a study of T-cell memory formation after mild COVID-19. MiXCR, applied by TCRdb to the 5' RACE reads, yields one record per CDR3 protein. Among approximately 340,000 distinct CDR3 sequences listed, 10% to 15% were seen once. Specimen: PBMCs or a T cell subset sorted from them (not recorded which). The origin of the receptors is a man aged 18 to 35 who had mild COVID-19 (a few samples of this study predate the infection). Cell type and time point are not known.

This clonotype was counted between two and nine times. The rearrangement links TRBV4-3 to TRBJ1-1; no clear D gene. The CDR3 length is 14 residues. The germline V gene has CDR1 LGHNA and CDR2 YSLEER. Trimming removed 0 bases at V and 3 bases at J, with 8 bases between. The CDR3 protein is CASSQDSSDTEAFF. DNA for the CDR3: TGCGCCAGCAGCCAAGATTCTTCGGACACTGAAGCTTTCTTT.

The chain has TRBV7-2 and TRBJ1-1; D unclear. Trimming stripped 5 bases from V and 6 bases from J, with 22 bases between. The CDR3 consists of 16 residues. Germline CDR1 is SGHTA and CDR2 is FQGNSA. As DNA, the CDR3 is TGTGCCAGCAGCATACCTCTTAACGGAGGCCCCCCTGAAGCTTTCTTT. As protein: CASSIPLNGGPPEAFF.

This clonotype has a single count. The chain carries TRBV7-9 and TRBJ2-4; 10 bases are shared with TRBD1. With V trimmed by 5 bases and J by 9 bases, 10 bases remained unmatched. The CDR3 runs to 15 residues. From germline, CDR1 is SEHNR and CDR2 FQNEAQ (reference sequence). The CDR3 DNA sequence: TGTGCCAGCAGCGAGGGGGACAGGGGTTTTGGCATTCAGTACTTC. It translates to CASSEGDRGFGIQYF.

The genes are TRBV11-2 and TRBJ2-7, with D possibly matching TRBD1 (7 bases). From germline, CDR1 is SGHAT and CDR2 FQNNGV. Trimming took off 4 bases at V and 3 bases at J, with 13 bases between the two ends. This CDR3 is built from 14 residues. CDR3 amino acids: CASSSRRDSYEQYV. The CDR3 nucleotides are TGTGCCAGCAGCTCTAGGAGGGACAGCTACGAGCAGTACGTC.

This clonotype was picked up a small number of times. The chain couples TRBV5-4 to TRBJ2-5; perhaps TRBD1 as D (5 bases). The V gene lost 4 bases and the J gene lost 1 base, with 11 bases spanning the gap. The CDR3 length is 14 residues. Germline loops: CDR1 SGHNT, CDR2 YYREEE (reference sequence). The CDR3 DNA is TGTGCCAGCAGCCCCAGGGTGGTCCAAGAGACCCAGTACTTC. Encoded protein: CASSPRVVQETQYF.

The chain couples TRBV12-3 or TRBV12-4 to TRBJ1-5; D is unclear. The V gene lost 5 bases and the J gene lost 4 bases, with 18 bases spanning the gap. The CDR3 has 16 residues. Here the CDR3 DNA reads TGTGCCAGCAGTAGGTCGGCAACTCAGGATAATCAGCCCCAGCATTTT. The encoded protein is CASSRSATQDNQPQHF.

The chain joins TRBV11-2 to TRBJ2-3; 9 nucleotides align to TRBD2. Per the germline V gene, CDR1 is SGHAT and CDR2 is FQNNGV. CDR3 length: 16 amino acids. Losses at the gene ends were 5 bases for V and 1 base for J; bases not matched to a gene: 7. The CDR3 DNA is TGTGCCAGCAGCGGCTATAGGACTAGCGGCACAGATACGCAGTATTTT. Its protein is CASSGYRTSGTDTQYF.

This clonotype has only a few counts. The chain is built from TRBV7-8 and TRBJ2-7; unclear D gene. With 5 bases removed from V and 8 bases from J, the gap between germline ends came to 10 bases. Germline CDR1 reads SGHVS; CDR2 reads FQNEAQ. This CDR3 spans 11 amino acids. The CDR3 loop reads CASSLKYQQYF. In DNA form, the CDR3 reads TGTGCCAGCAGCCTCAAGTACCAGCAGTACTTC.